The next 21 T cell receptor beta chains were all read from a single sample in a study of cytomegalovirus exposure and HLA in healthy donors (dated by TCRdb to about 2017). Libraries were built with the immunoSEQ multiplex PCR assay. The multiplex PCR relied on a mix of 60 forward primers for TCR Vbeta segments and 13 reverse primers for TCR Jbeta segments. This immuneACCESS table, as held by TCRdb, lists in-frame sequences with V and J called but not all clones. Of the missing ones, under half trace to an unresolved V gene in checked studies; the others have no known cause. In all, the sample holds roughly 160,000 clones, and more than 80% of those were seen once. The top ten constitute 13% of the sample. Material: PBMCs. The receptor set was obtained from a woman between 45 and 65 years old in good health and CMV-seronegative.

This clone occurred a few times. The V call is TRBV5-5, the J call TRBJ1-2; no definite D call. The CDR3 runs 12 residues. V dropped 3 bases and J dropped 4 bases, with 7 bases sitting between them. Per the germline V gene, CDR1 is SGHKS and CDR2 is YYEKEE (reference sequence). In DNA, the CDR3 is TGTGCCAGCAGCTCAGATACCTATGGCTACACCTTC. Translation gives CASSSDTYGYTF.

This sequence joins TRBV11-2 and TRBJ2-1; TRBD2 aligns across 8 bases. The CDR3 has 13 amino acids. The germline V gene has CDR1 SGHAT and CDR2 FQNNGV. The V and J ends lost 8 bases and 5 bases, in that order; junction bases with no gene match: 5. CDR3 protein: CASDREGHNEQFF. In DNA, the CDR3 is TGTGCCAGCGACCGGGAGGGCCACAATGAGCAGTTCTTC.

J is TRBJ1-2 and V is TRBV19; maybe TRBD1 (5 bases). The ends were cut back, 7 bases at V and 7 bases at J, with 16 bases in the middle. The CDR3 spans 13 residues. Germline V CDR1 and CDR2: LNHDA, SQIVND (reference sequence). The chain's CDR3 is CASNPGGAAGYTF. Here the CDR3 DNA reads TGTGCCAGTAACCCGGGCGGGGCGGCTGGCTACACCTTC.

This clone was seen more than once but under ten times. This sequence joins TRBV19 and TRBJ2-7; TRBD2 agrees at 8 bases. This CDR3 spans 15 amino acids. Unmatched junction bases numbered 11, after V lost 6 bases and J lost 4 bases. Per germline, CDR1 LNHDA and CDR2 SQIVND (reference sequence). The CDR3 coding sequence is TGTGCCAGTAGGGTTCAAAGCGGGAGCGCATACGAGCAGTACTTC. Its translation: CASRVQSGSAYEQYF.

The chain couples TRBV29-1 to TRBJ2-7; the D gene is possibly TRBD2 (5 bases). The CDR3 has 12 residues. Per germline, CDR1 SQVTM and CDR2 ANQGSEA. With 6 bases removed from V and 5 bases from J, the gap between germline ends came to 14 bases. The CDR3 region has the DNA TGCAGCGTCACGGGAATCTACCACGAGCAGTACTTC. Its translation: CSVTGIYHEQYF.

This clone was detected once. The chain recombines TRBV30 with TRBJ1-1; D not resolved. The CDR3 loop spans 13 amino acids. V lost 0 bases and J 8 bases, leaving 13 bases between the germline ends. Germline V CDR1 and CDR2: GTSNPN, SVGIG (reference sequence). This CDR3 is CAWSVQRAGEAFF. The DNA of the CDR3 is TGTGCCTGGAGTGTACAGAGAGCGGGAGAAGCTTTCTTT.

The chain uses TRBV5-4 and TRBJ1-6; the D gene is possibly TRBD1 (6 bases). Germline lookup yields CDR1 SGHNT and CDR2 YYREEE (reference sequence). Trimming cost V 1 base and J 5 bases, with 7 bases left between them. The CDR3 runs 14 residues. The CDR3, as DNA: TGTGCCAGCAGCTTGCGACAGGATAATTCACCCCTCCACTTT. Translating gives CASSLRQDNSPLHF.

This clone appeared a single time. The chain couples TRBV7-2 to TRBJ2-1; D possibly corresponds to TRBD1 (5 bases). Germline CDR1 SGHTA, CDR2 FQGNSA. This CDR3 has 13 residues. V lost 5 bases, J lost 5 bases, and 10 bases lay in between. CDR3 DNA sequence: TGTGCCAGCAGCAATGGGGCCCACAATGAGCAGTTCTTC. The encoded protein is CASSNGAHNEQFF.

This chain links TRBV6-6 with TRBJ1-2; 7 nucleotides line up with TRBD1. The CDR3 is 14 amino acids. The germline V gene has CDR1 MNHNY and CDR2 SVGAGI (reference sequence). The J segment lost 0 bases and the V segment lost 9 bases, leaving 7 bases of the junction unmatched. DNA for the CDR3: TGTGCCAGTAGAACAGGGGCCGCTAACTATGGCTACACCTTC. Translating it yields CASRTGAANYGYTF.

This clone came up once. V usage is TRBV28 and J usage is TRBJ2-5; D possibly corresponds to TRBD1 (5 bases). The germline V and J ends were trimmed by 3 bases and 0 bases, with 11 bases remaining between them. Germline CDR1 MDHEN, CDR2 SYDVKM. This CDR3 is built from 15 residues. The CDR3 nucleotides read TGTGCCAGCAGTTTCACCAGGGCTTACCAAGAGACCCAGTACTTC. It translates to CASSFTRAYQETQYF.

The CDR3 DNA follows: TGTGCCAGGCGGGGACAGCCGAACACTGAAGCTTTCTTT. Translating it yields CARRGQPNTEAFF. This sequence joins TRBV2 and TRBJ1-1; 7 bases match TRBD1. Germline loops: CDR1 SNHLY, CDR2 FYNNEI. V was pared by 9 bases and J by 1 base, with 5 bases of the junction left unmatched. CDR3 size: 13 residues.

This chain uses TRBV7-2 with TRBJ2-3, with 12 bases matching TRBD2. Per germline, CDR1 SGHTA and CDR2 FQGNSA. Germline trimming cut 0 bases from V and 6 bases from J; bases unmatched to any gene: 10. This CDR3 has 18 residues. CDR3 region: CASSLAPTSGGTTDTQYF. In DNA form, the CDR3 reads TGTGCCAGCAGCTTAGCCCCTACTAGCGGGGGGACGACTGATACGCAGTATTTT.

A few counts support this clone. CDR3 amino acids: CASSLVLTGGEETQYF. CDR3 nucleotides: TGTGCCAGCAGCTTAGTTTTGACAGGGGGCGAGGAGACCCAGTACTTC. The V call is TRBV7-9, the J call TRBJ2-5, with 10 bases fitting TRBD1. CDR1 SEHNR and CDR2 FQNEAQ come from the germline V gene (reference sequence). Germline trimming cut 1 base from V and 5 bases from J; bases unmatched to any gene: 7. This CDR3 contains 16 residues.

The chain joins TRBV6-1 to TRBJ1-2; 9 nucleotides align to TRBD1. The CDR3 extends over 15 amino acids. J was trimmed by 3 bases and V by 5 bases; bases with no gene match: 7. Germline values: CDR1 MNHNS, CDR2 SASEGT. CDR3 bases: TGTGCCAGCAGTAAGACAGGGGGAGTTGACTATGGCTACACCTTC. Amino acid sequence: CASSKTGGVDYGYTF.

This chain uses TRBV7-8 with TRBJ2-1; 7 nucleotides agree with TRBD2. J was trimmed by 7 bases and V by 8 bases; bases with no gene match: 5. Germline V CDR1 and CDR2: SGHVS, FQNEAQ. The length of the CDR3 is 12 residues. CDR3 protein: CASGRAPNEQFF. In nucleotides, the CDR3 is TGTGCCAGCGGGAGGGCCCCTAATGAGCAGTTCTTC. Complete variable domain (other parts from reference TRBV7-8 and TRBJ2-1): GAGVSQSPRYKVAKRGQDVALRCDPISGHVSLFWYQQALGQGPEFLTYFQNEAQLDKSGLPSDRFFAERPEGSVSTLKIQRTQQEDSAVYLCASGRAPNEQFFGPGTRLTVL.

This sequence joins TRBV7-6 and TRBJ2-5, with 8 bases fitting TRBD1. Trimming cost V 7 bases and J 5 bases; bases outside gene matches: 15. Germline lookup yields CDR1 SGHVS and CDR2 FNYEAQ. CDR3 length equals 16 residues. The CDR3 DNA reads TGTGCCAGCACCCTAAACCGGGACAGGAGGTCGGAGACCCAGTACTTC. It is translated as CASTLNRDRRSETQYF. Using reference TRBV7-6 and TRBJ2-5 for the parts outside the CDR3, the full variable domain is GAGVSQSPRYKVTKRGQDVALRCDPISGHVSLYWYRQALGQGPEFLTYFNYEAQQDKSGLPNDRFSAERPEGSISTLTIQRTEQRDSAMYRCASTLNRDRRSETQYFGPGTRLLVL.

The V gene is TRBV6-5, the J gene TRBJ1-3, with D hard to call. Trimming left V 0 bases short and J 2 bases short, with 11 bases between. Germline CDR1 is MNHEY and CDR2 is SVGAGI. The CDR3 totals 16 residues. In nucleotides, the CDR3 is TGTGCCAGCAGTTACTCTCGTGAGGTAACTGGAAACACCATATATTTT. Protein sequence: CASSYSREVTGNTIYF.

The chain uses TRBV11-2 and TRBJ1-1, with 11 bases fitting TRBD1. Germline values: CDR1 SGHAT, CDR2 FQNNGV. Trimming cost V 1 base and J 5 bases; bases outside gene matches: 3. This CDR3 contains 15 residues. For the CDR3, the DNA is TGTGCCAGCAGCTTAGGGGGGACAGGGGGTACTGAAGCTTTCTTT. Its translation is CASSLGGTGGTEAFF.

The gene calls are TRBV5-4 and TRBJ2-2; 9 bases are a match to TRBD2. The CDR3 loop spans 17 amino acids. Germline V lookup: CDR1 SGHNT, CDR2 YYREEE (reference sequence). J gave up 6 bases and V 0 bases, and 9 bases lay outside the gene matches. The CDR3 nucleotides are TGTGCCAGCAGCTTGGTCGGTCTAGCGGGGACCGCCGGGGAGCTGTTTTTT. Its translation: CASSLVGLAGTAGELFF.

This rearrangement joins TRBV28 to TRBJ1-2; D remains ambiguous. Germline loops: CDR1 MDHEN, CDR2 SYDVKM. The CDR3 sequence is 13 residues long. The germline V and J ends were trimmed by 6 bases and 12 bases, with 20 bases remaining between them. This CDR3 is CASRPLALSGHTF. The CDR3 bases are TGTGCCAGCAGGCCACTCGCCTTGAGCGGCCACACCTTC.

The chain couples TRBV19 to TRBJ1-2, with 9 bases lining up with TRBD1. Germline lookup yields CDR1 LNHDA and CDR2 SQIVND (reference sequence). This CDR3 is built from 16 residues. The V gene end was trimmed by 7 bases and the J gene end by 1 base; junction bases not matched to a gene: 10. The chain's CDR3 is CASNPRNRGLNYGYTF. CDR3 DNA: TGTGCCAGTAACCCCCGGAACAGGGGGCTTAACTATGGCTACACCTTC.